The 6 T cell receptor beta chains listed next were all sequenced from one sample in a study of shared clonotypes between healthy human individuals (dated by TCRdb to about 2020). Libraries came from the immunoSEQ multiplex PCR assay. This is the immuneACCESS table as TCRdb keeps it, with only in-frame sequences that have V and J called. A part of the clones is gone; compared with another copy, unresolved V genes explain less than half, and the rest is unexplained. The sample table shows over 2 million clones, and around 90% are seen once. Roughly 0.34% of the sample belongs to the ten largest clones. Sequencing was performed on naive CD4+ T cells from PBMCs. Explained via the paper, the cell subset or site label denotes: CD45RA+ positively selected. These receptors originate from a man aged 18 to 30 in good health. Some clones in this sample may be carry-over from other donors' samples.

This chain joins TRBV7-3 and TRBJ2-3, with 8 bases lining up with TRBD2. The CDR3 runs 17 residues. After removal of 2 bases from V and 3 bases from J, the junction contained 10 bases not matched to a gene. The germline V gene encodes CDR1 SGHTA and CDR2 FQGTGA. This chain's CDR3 is CASSLAPRLATTDTQYF. DNA of the CDR3: TGTGCCAGCAGCTTAGCCCCCCGACTAGCGACGACAGATACGCAGTATTTT. The complete variable domain, with remaining parts taken from reference TRBV7-3 and TRBJ2-3, reads GAGVSQTPSNKVTEKGKYVELRCDPISGHTALYWYRQSLGQGPEFLIYFQGTGAADDSGLPNDRFFAVRPEGSVSTLKIQRTERGDSAVYLCASSLAPRLATTDTQYFGPGTRLTVL.

V gene TRBV27 combines with J gene TRBJ2-3; TRBD2 matches 10 bases. Losses at the gene ends were 5 bases for V and 4 bases for J; bases not matched to a gene: 6. The germline V gene encodes CDR1 MNHEY and CDR2 SMNVEV (reference sequence). The CDR3 is 15 amino acids. CDR3 region: CASSTGLAEADTQYF. CDR3 coding DNA: TGTGCCAGCAGTACCGGACTAGCGGAAGCAGATACGCAGTATTTT.

The chain uses TRBV4-1 and TRBJ2-3; 9 positions agree with TRBD2. J lost 0 bases, V lost 1 base, and 14 bases had no gene match. CDR3 length: 20 amino acids. Per germline, CDR1 MGHRA and CDR2 YSYEKL. CDR3 nucleotides: TGCGCCAGCAGCCAAGTGGGGTTCGCGGGAGGGCTGGTAAGCACAGATACGCAGTATTTT. This translates into CASSQVGFAGGLVSTDTQYF.

This clone was detected a few times. At the DNA level, this CDR3 is encoded by other sequences in the same sample as well. J is TRBJ1-2 and V is TRBV18, with D uncertain. Germline loops: CDR1 KGHSH, CDR2 LQKENI. The CDR3 length is 13 residues. Trimming left V 2 bases short and J 0 bases short, with 4 bases between. The CDR3 spells CASSPDSNYGYTF. The CDR3 nucleotides are TGTGCCAGCTCACCAGACTCTAACTATGGCTACACCTTC. The full variable domain, its missing parts supplied by reference TRBV18 and TRBJ1-2, is NAGVMQNPRHLVRRRGQEARLRCSPMKGHSHVYWYRQLPEEGLKFMVYLQKENIIDESGMPKERFSAEFPKEGPSILRIQQVVRGDSAAYFCASSPDSNYGYTFGSGTRLTVV.

This chain joins TRBV30 and TRBJ2-4; 11 bases are a match to TRBD2. V was pared by 2 bases and J by 3 bases, with 6 bases of the junction left unmatched. Germline V gene data show CDR1 as GTSNPN and CDR2 as SVGIG (reference sequence). CDR3 length equals 16 residues. CDR3 sequence: CAWSSGTSGHKNIQYF. CDR3 DNA sequence: TGTGCCTGGAGTTCCGGGACTAGCGGACACAAAAACATTCAGTACTTC.

The V gene is TRBV7-9, the J gene TRBJ2-3, with 14 bases that match TRBD2. The CDR3 runs 19 residues. The germline V gene has CDR1 SEHNR and CDR2 FQNEAQ (reference sequence). With 1 base clipped from V and 4 bases from J, the junction kept 10 bases outside the gene matches. CDR3 coding DNA: TGTGCCAGCAGCTTAGAACCCTATTGGACTAGCGGGAGGTCAGATACGCAGTATTTT. Translating gives CASSLEPYWTSGRSDTQYF.